This TCR beta chain was found in a study of T cell repertoires in cytomegalovirus infection. Overall study: From public TCR beta signatures came an indication of both CMV infection and matching HLA type.

TCRdb re-analysed the reads in MiXCR, keeping a single row per CDR3 protein. Seen here are around 300,000 distinct CDR3 sequences, 8% to 9.5% observed once, and the top ten hold 3.5% to 4.5%. This clonotype was recorded at least ten times. Germline V gives CDR1 MNHEY, CDR2 SVGAGI. With 0 bases clipped from V and 7 bases from J, the junction kept 8 bases outside the gene matches. This CDR3 contains 15 residues. The sequencing sample was made of PBMCs. This receptor was taken from a human donor in good health (CMV status not recorded). Some clones in this sample may be carry-over from other donors' samples. This chain uses TRBV6-5 with TRBJ2-7; TRBD2 matches 8 bases. In DNA form, the CDR3 reads TGTGCCAGCAGTTACTCTGCCGGGGGGGCGAAGGAGCAGTACTTC. Translated, it gives CASSYSAGGAKEQYF.